Presented here are 5 T cell receptor beta chains from one specimen sequenced in a study of cytomegalovirus exposure and HLA in healthy donors. PCR was performed using 60 Vbeta and 13 Jbeta primers. Only in-frame clones appear in the TCRdb table, and some are missing; sequencing was by immunoSEQ multiplex PCR. Seen here are about 170,000 clones, 65% to 85% observed once, and the top ten hold about 3.4%. Source material: PBMCs. Receptor source: a woman aged 50 to 60 in good health and CMV-seropositive.

This rearrangement joins TRBV27 to TRBJ1-3; possibly TRBD1 for D (5 bases). V was cut by 5 bases and J by 2 bases, with 10 bases left in between. Germline V CDR1 and CDR2: MNHEY, SMNVEV (reference sequence). The CDR3 sequence is 14 residues long. Here the CDR3 DNA reads TGTGCCAGCAGTCCGGACACCACTGGAAACACCATATATTTT. Translating it yields CASSPDTTGNTIYF.

CDR3 sequence: CASRSGQRDEKLFF. In DNA form, the CDR3 reads TGTGCCAGCAGGTCGGGACAGAGGGATGAAAAACTGTTTTTT. This chain joins TRBV7-9 and TRBJ1-4, with TRBD1 matching over 7 bases. The germline gives CDR1 SEHNR, CDR2 FQNEAQ (reference sequence). The CDR3 covers 14 residues. Trimming at V came to 6 bases and at J to 6 bases, leaving 7 bases not matched to a gene. Using reference TRBV7-9 and TRBJ1-4 for the parts outside the CDR3, the full variable domain is DTGVSQNPRHKITKRGQNVTFRCDPISEHNRLYWYRQTLGQGPEFLTYFQNEAQLEKSRLLSDRFSAERPKGSFSTLEIQRTEQGDSAMYLCASRSGQRDEKLFFGSGTQLSVL.

The chain combines TRBV19 with TRBJ1-1, with a weak D call TRBD1 (5 bases). The CDR3 consists of 17 residues. CDR1 and CDR2 (germline): LNHDA, SQIVND (reference sequence). The V end lost 3 bases, the J end lost 3 bases, and 20 bases lay between the germline ends. The CDR3 DNA follows: TGTGCCAGTAGTATGCCACTGGACGGACAACTGGACACTGAAGCTTTCTTT. Its protein product is CASSMPLDGQLDTEAFF. Looking up the rest from reference TRBV19 and TRBJ1-1 gives the full variable domain: DGGITQSPKYLFRKEGQNVTLSCEQNLNHDAMYWYRQDPGQGLRLIYYSQIVNDFQKGDIAEGYSVSREKKESFPLTVTSAQKNPTAFYLCASSMPLDGQLDTEAFFGQGTRLTVV.

This clone was picked up one time. The V call is TRBV4-2, the J call TRBJ2-7; 8 nucleotides agree with TRBD1. Germline trimming cut 1 base from V and 3 bases from J; bases unmatched to any gene: 5. This CDR3 is built from 15 residues. Germline CDR1 is LGHNA and CDR2 is YNFKEQ. In DNA, the CDR3 is TGTGCCAGCAGCCAAGGAGACAGGGGCGGCTACGAGCAGTACTTC. Its protein is CASSQGDRGGYEQYF.

The V call is TRBV28, the J call TRBJ2-1; TRBD1 agrees at 7 bases. Germline lookup yields CDR1 MDHEN and CDR2 SYDVKM. J gave up 8 bases and V 3 bases, and 7 bases lay outside the gene matches. This CDR3 is built from 14 residues. The CDR3 sequence: CASSLTGFEDEQFF. For the CDR3, the DNA is TGTGCCAGCAGTTTGACAGGGTTTGAGGATGAGCAGTTCTTC.